This T cell receptor (beta chain) stems from a study of chemoradiotherapy in HPV16-positive cancers. For the study at large: A couple of HPV16-positive patients' cells yielded candidate HPV-specific clones and common motifs.

Sequenced by immunoSEQ multiplex PCR; TCRdb stores in-frame clones only, minus some. The table lists roughly 4,600 clones, around 85% of them singletons, with approximately 8.4% in the top ten. The V gene's germline CDR1 is SNHLY and CDR2 FYNNEI. V lost 0 bases, J lost 4 bases, and 13 bases lay in between. The CDR3 spans 16 residues. The receptor was isolated from a human donor with HPV-associated anogenital cancer. The J gene is TRBJ2-1, the V gene TRBV2; D might be TRBD1 (6 bases). The specimen was tumor tissue, collected from a patient who underwent chemoradiotherapy. The DNA of the CDR3 is TGTGCCAGCAGTGAAGCTCCATATGGACAGTACAATGAGCAGTTCTTC. Amino acid sequence: CASSEAPYGQYNEQFF.